The rows below give T cell receptor beta chains drawn from one sample of a study of cytomegalovirus exposure and HLA in healthy donors. Measured with immunoSEQ multiplex PCR; TCRdb has only the in-frame clones, and not every one. This sample yields fewer than 75,000 clones, of which around 96% are seen a single time; approximately 3.4% belongs to the top ten. The sequenced material came from PBMCs. The receptors were sampled from a man aged 18 to 29 in good health and CMV-seronegative. The CDR3 runs from the conserved cysteine through the conserved F or W. The listing skips clone size in some rows; elsewhere it reads once, few, many or a size class.

size,J,V,CDR3
-,TRBJ1-1,TRBV11-3,CASSMSQGGGTEAFF
-,TRBJ1-6,TRBV9,CASSVEFSGKSPLHF
-,TRBJ2-5,TRBV7-7,CASSRVPSGGGLQETQYF
-,TRBJ2-5,TRBV13,CASSFSSGTGGETQYF
-,TRBJ1-5,TRBV27,CASSVTGVNQPQHF
few,TRBJ2-2,TRBV6-1,CASSGGLAELNTGELFF
-,TRBJ2-7,TRBV5-4,CASSAQGAPSYEQYF
-,TRBJ1-1,TRBV21-1,CASSKVRQGNTEAFF
-,TRBJ1-1,TRBV18,CASSTGVATEAFF
-,TRBJ1-4,TRBV30,CAWSVGANNEKLFF
-,TRBJ2-7,TRBV6-6,CASSLGQGSNGEQYF
-,TRBJ1-1,TRBV10-3,CAISDPRGRGGGSTEAFF
-,TRBJ2-3,TRBV5-4,CASSLGGDSNTDTQYF
-,TRBJ1-1,TRBV6-5,CASGQFPNTEAFF
few,TRBJ2-5,TRBV30,CAWSRRLQETQYF
-,TRBJ2-3,TRBV10-3,CAITGGELTDTQYF
-,TRBJ2-7,TRBV6-1,CASSEVGGTLTYEQYF
-,TRBJ2-1,TRBV29-1,CSVEEGGQGAQFF
-,TRBJ1-2,TRBV28,CASTGRRTGGSGYTF
few,TRBJ1-6,TRBV7-2,CASRLNQGATNSPLHF
-,TRBJ2-3,TRBV5-1,CASSLGQSTDTQYF
-,TRBJ2-7,TRBV5-4,CASSPGGATYEQYF
-,TRBJ1-1,TRBV29-1,CSVEEGTVNTEAFF
-,TRBJ2-7,TRBV10-1,CASSPTGQPHEQYF
-,TRBJ2-3,TRBV30,CSWSIQTDTQYF
-,TRBJ1-5,TRBV18,CASSPPGGSNQPQHF
-,TRBJ2-7,TRBV27,CASSARQGAEREQYF
-,TRBJ2-7,TRBV5-1,CASSLVTGDSYEQYF